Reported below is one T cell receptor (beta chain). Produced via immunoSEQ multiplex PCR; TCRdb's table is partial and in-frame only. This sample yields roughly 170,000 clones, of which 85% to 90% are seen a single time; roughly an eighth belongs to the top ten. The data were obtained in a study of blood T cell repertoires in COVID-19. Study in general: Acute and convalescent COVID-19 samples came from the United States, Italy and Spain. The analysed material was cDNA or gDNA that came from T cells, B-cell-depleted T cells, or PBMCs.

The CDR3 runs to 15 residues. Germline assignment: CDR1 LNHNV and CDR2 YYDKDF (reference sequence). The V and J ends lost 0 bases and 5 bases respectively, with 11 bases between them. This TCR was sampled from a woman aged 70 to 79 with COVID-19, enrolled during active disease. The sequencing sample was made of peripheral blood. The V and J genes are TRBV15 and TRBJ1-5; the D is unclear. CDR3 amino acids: CATSRDLADYQPQHF. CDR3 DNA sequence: TGTGCCACCAGCAGAGATTTAGCAGATTATCAGCCCCAGCATTTT.